The 15 T cell receptor beta chains below all came from one sample that was sequenced in a study of STAT5B mutations in CD4+ large granular lymphocyte leukemia. TCRdb keeps only in-frame clones here, not all; method: immunoSEQ multiplex PCR. The data show tens of thousands of clones, roughly 80% seen once. The material sequenced was CD4+ T cells from blood buffy coats. The receptor set was obtained from a human donor in good health.

The rearrangement links TRBV19 to TRBJ2-3; a possible D gene is TRBD1 (6 bases). V lost 8 bases and J lost 0, with 21 bases in between. The CDR3 length is 17 residues. Germline CDR1 LNHDA, CDR2 SQIVND (reference sequence). In DNA form, the CDR3 reads TGTGCCAGTGGATTGTATTTCAGGGGTCCGAGCACAGATACGCAGTATTTT. This codes for CASGLYFRGPSTDTQYF.

This clone was seen just once. The gene calls are TRBV25-1 and TRBJ2-7; D is unclear. This CDR3 contains 11 residues. CDR1 and CDR2 from the germline V gene are MGHDK and SYGVNS. V was shortened by 5 bases and J by 1 base, with 3 bases between the two germline ends. CDR3 DNA: TGTGCCAGCAGTAGTTCCTACGAGCAGTACTTC. Translation gives CASSSSYEQYF.

On this clone: Mismatch with germline at one junction end may stem from a read error. This chain joins TRBV28 and TRBJ2-1; TRBD2 matches at 9 bases. The length of the CDR3 is 13 residues. Germline V CDR1 and CDR2: MDHEN, SYDVKM. The CDR3: CASSSQVAGGFLF. The DNA of the CDR3 is TGTGCCAGCAGTTCCCAAGTGGCGGGAGGGTTCCTCTTC.

The chain combines TRBV18 with TRBJ2-3; 9 bases agree with TRBD2. The germline V gene has CDR1 KGHSH and CDR2 LQKENI. V lost 8 bases and J lost 4; bases outside the gene matches: 13. This CDR3 comprises 16 residues. This CDR3 is CASAPPQRGVPDTQYF. CDR3 sequence (DNA): TGTGCCAGCGCCCCCCCCCAGCGGGGGGTCCCAGATACGCAGTATTTT. Based on the CDR3 plus reference TRBV18 and TRBJ2-3, the full variable domain is NAGVMQNPRHLVRRRGQEARLRCSPMKGHSHVYWYRQLPEEGLKFMVYLQKENIIDESGMPKERFSAEFPKEGPSILRIQQVVRGDSAAYFCASAPPQRGVPDTQYFGPGTRLTVL.

This clone was counted a few times. The V gene is TRBV4-1, the J gene TRBJ1-5; D may be TRBD1 (6 bases). The V gene lost 4 bases and the J gene lost 0 bases, with 16 bases spanning the gap. The germline gives CDR1 MGHRA, CDR2 YSYEKL. The CDR3 length is 17 residues. CDR3 bases: TGCGCCAGCAGCCTCAGTAGGGGGACGGATAGCAATCAGCCCCAGCATTTT. This sequence encodes CASSLSRGTDSNQPQHF.

The V gene is TRBV5-6, the J gene TRBJ2-6, with 9 bases matching TRBD1. Trimming removed 4 bases from V and 3 bases from J; junction bases left unmatched: 8. From germline, CDR1 is SGHDT and CDR2 YYEEEE. This CDR3 has 17 amino acids. In DNA form, the CDR3 reads TGTGCCAGCAGCCAGACCGGGACAGGGTTTGGGGCCAACGTCCTGACTTTC. It codes for CASSQTGTGFGANVLTF.

The V gene is TRBV27, the J gene TRBJ1-1; 8 bases match TRBD1. CDR1 and CDR2 from the germline V gene are MNHEY and SMNVEV (reference sequence). The V segment lost 2 bases and the J segment 4 bases; nucleotides outside the gene matches: 6. The CDR3 loop spans 15 amino acids. The CDR3 region has the DNA TGTGCCAGCAGTTTACACGGGACAGGAAGCACTGAAGCTTTCTTT. As protein: CASSLHGTGSTEAFF.

V is TRBV5-1 and J is TRBJ2-6; tentative D call: TRBD1 (6 bases). Germline assignment: CDR1 SGHRS and CDR2 YFSETQ. Trimming took 4 bases from V and 2 from J, leaving 13 bases between them. This CDR3 contains 16 residues. CDR3 in amino acids: CASSEDSGAGANVLTF. Written as DNA, the CDR3 is TGCGCCAGCAGCGAGGACAGTGGGGCTGGGGCCAACGTCCTGACTTTC.

This clone was detected only once. The genes are TRBV7-2 and TRBJ2-7; D is undetermined. The CDR3 is 12 residues long. V lost 5 bases to trimming and J lost 4 bases, with 9 bases between them. CDR1 is SGHTA and CDR2 is FQGNSA in the germline V gene. The CDR3 DNA reads as TGTGCCAGCAGCCCACCCTCTTACGAGCAGTACTTC. Its translation is CASSPPSYEQYF.

This chain links TRBV5-1 with TRBJ1-3; no reliable D call. Trimming shortened V by 3 bases and J by 0 bases, and 7 bases separated the two germline ends. This CDR3 is 14 amino acids long. Looked up from germline, CDR1 is SGHRS and CDR2 is YFSETQ. CDR3 protein: CASSSSYSGNTIYF. DNA of the CDR3: TGCGCCAGCAGCTCCTCCTACTCTGGAAACACCATATATTTT.

The V gene is TRBV7-9, the J gene TRBJ2-5; D uncertain. The germline V gene encodes CDR1 SEHNR and CDR2 FQNEAQ (reference sequence). The ends were cut back, 3 bases at V and 4 bases at J, with 15 bases in the middle. The CDR3 totals 15 residues. The CDR3 is CASSFSFGVGETQYF. The CDR3 nucleotides are TGTGCCAGCAGCTTTTCATTTGGCGTGGGAGAGACCCAGTACTTC.

The chain links TRBV28 to TRBJ1-5; 7 nucleotides agree with TRBD1. The CDR3 is 15 amino acids. Trimming at V came to 6 bases and at J to 2 bases, leaving 7 bases not matched to a gene. Germline V CDR1 and CDR2: MDHEN, SYDVKM. CDR3 sequence: CASSWRQGGNQPQHF. As DNA, the CDR3 is TGTGCCAGCAGCTGGAGACAGGGAGGCAATCAGCCCCAGCATTTT.

The V gene is TRBV28, the J gene TRBJ1-1; 10 nucleotides agree with TRBD1. The length of the CDR3 is 15 residues. V lost 6 bases to trimming and J lost 1 base; unmatched junction nucleotides: 5. The V gene's germline CDR1 is MDHEN and CDR2 SYDVKM. CDR3 in amino acids: CASRGQGIPNTEAFF. For the CDR3, the DNA is TGTGCCAGCAGGGGACAGGGGATCCCGAACACTGAAGCTTTCTTT.

The chain joins TRBV5-4 to TRBJ2-7, with TRBD1 matching over 8 bases. Per germline, CDR1 SGHNT and CDR2 YYREEE (reference sequence). After removal of 3 bases from V and 7 bases from J, the junction contained 12 bases not matched to a gene. The CDR3 covers 15 residues. CDR3 in amino acids: CASSSQGASPWEQYF. The CDR3 coding sequence is TGTGCCAGCAGCTCGCAGGGGGCTTCGCCATGGGAGCAGTACTTC.

The chain joins TRBV7-7 to TRBJ2-5, with a possible D match to TRBD2 (5 bases). The CDR3 length is 15 residues. CDR1 is SSHAT, CDR2 FNYEAQ, per germline (reference sequence). Trimming took 0 bases from V and 5 from J, leaving 13 bases between them. DNA for the CDR3: TGTGCCAGCAGCTTAGCAAGATCGGGGTCCGAGACCCAGTACTTC. Residues: CASSLARSGSETQYF.